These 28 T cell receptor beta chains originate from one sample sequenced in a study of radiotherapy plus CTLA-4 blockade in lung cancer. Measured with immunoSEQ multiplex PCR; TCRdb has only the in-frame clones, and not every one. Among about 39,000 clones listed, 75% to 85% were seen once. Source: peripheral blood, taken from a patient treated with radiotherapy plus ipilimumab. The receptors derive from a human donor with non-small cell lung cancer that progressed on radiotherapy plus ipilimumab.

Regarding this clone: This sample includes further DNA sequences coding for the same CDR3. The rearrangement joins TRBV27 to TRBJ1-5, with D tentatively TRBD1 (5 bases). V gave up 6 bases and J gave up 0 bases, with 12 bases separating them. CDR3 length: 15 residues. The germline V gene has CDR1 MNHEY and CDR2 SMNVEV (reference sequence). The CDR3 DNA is TGTGCCAGCAGGCAGGGAATAATTAGCAATCAGCCCCAGCATTTT. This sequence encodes CASRQGIISNQPQHF.

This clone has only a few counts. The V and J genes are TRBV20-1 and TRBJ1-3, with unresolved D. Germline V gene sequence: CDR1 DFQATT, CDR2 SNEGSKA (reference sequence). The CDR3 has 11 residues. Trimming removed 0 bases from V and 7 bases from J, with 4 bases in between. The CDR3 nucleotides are TGCAGTGCTAGAGACCCTAACACCATATATTTT. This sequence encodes CSARDPNTIYF.

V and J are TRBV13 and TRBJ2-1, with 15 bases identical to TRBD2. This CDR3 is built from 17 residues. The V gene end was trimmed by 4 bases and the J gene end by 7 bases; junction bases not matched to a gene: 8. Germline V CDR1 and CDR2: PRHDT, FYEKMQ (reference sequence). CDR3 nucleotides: TGTGCCAGCAGCTCCGAGGGACTAGCGGGGGGAGGGAATGAGCAGTTCTTC. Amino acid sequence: CASSSEGLAGGGNEQFF.

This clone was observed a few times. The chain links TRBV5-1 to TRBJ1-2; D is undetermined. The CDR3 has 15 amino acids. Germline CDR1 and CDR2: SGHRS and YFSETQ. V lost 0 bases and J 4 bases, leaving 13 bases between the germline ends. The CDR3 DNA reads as TGCGCCAGCAGCTTGGACGGGATGACTATCTATGGCTACACCTTC. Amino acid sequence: CASSLDGMTIYGYTF.

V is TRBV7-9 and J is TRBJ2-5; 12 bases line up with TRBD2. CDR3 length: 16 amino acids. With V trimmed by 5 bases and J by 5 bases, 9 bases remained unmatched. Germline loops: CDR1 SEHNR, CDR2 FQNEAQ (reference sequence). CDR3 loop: CASSQTSGGTGETQYF. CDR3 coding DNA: TGTGCCAGCAGCCAGACTAGCGGGGGAACCGGGGAGACCCAGTACTTC. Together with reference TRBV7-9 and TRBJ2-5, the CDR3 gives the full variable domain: DTGVSQNPRHKITKRGQNVTFRCDPISEHNRLYWYRQTLGQGPEFLTYFQNEAQLEKSRLLSDRFSAERPKGSFSTLEIQRTEQGDSAMYLCASSQTSGGTGETQYFGPGTRLLVL.

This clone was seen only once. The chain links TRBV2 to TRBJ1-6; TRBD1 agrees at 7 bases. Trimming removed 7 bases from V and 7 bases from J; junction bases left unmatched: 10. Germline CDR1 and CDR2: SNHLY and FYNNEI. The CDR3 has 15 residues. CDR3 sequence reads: CASTQTGTENSPLHF. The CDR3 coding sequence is TGTGCCAGCACACAAACCGGGACAGAAAATTCACCCCTCCACTTT. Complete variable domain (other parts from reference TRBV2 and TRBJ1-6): EPEVTQTPSHQVTQMGQEVILRCVPISNHLYFYWYRQILGQKVEFLVSFYNNEISEKSEIFDDQFSVERPDGSNFTLKIRSTKLEDSAMYFCASTQTGTENSPLHFGNGTRLTVT.

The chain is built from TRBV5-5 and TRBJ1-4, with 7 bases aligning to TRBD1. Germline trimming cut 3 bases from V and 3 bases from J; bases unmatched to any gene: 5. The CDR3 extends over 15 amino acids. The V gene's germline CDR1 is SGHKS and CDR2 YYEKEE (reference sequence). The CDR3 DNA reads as TGTGCCAGCAGCTCGACGACAGGGCCTAATGAAAAACTGTTTTTT. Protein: CASSSTTGPNEKLFF.

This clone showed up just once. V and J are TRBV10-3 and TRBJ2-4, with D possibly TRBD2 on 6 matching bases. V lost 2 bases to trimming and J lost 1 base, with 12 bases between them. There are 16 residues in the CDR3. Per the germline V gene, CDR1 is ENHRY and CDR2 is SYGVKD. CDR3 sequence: CAISENPRDAKNIQYF. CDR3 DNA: TGTGCCATCAGTGAGAACCCGCGGGACGCCAAAAACATTCAGTACTTC.

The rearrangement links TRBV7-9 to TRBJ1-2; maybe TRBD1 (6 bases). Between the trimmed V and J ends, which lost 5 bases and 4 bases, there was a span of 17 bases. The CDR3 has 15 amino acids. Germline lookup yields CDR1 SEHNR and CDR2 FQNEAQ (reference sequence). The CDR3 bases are TGTGCCAGCAGCCCAAGTCTGGGGGCCGGCTATGGCTACACCTTC. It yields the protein CASSPSLGAGYGYTF.

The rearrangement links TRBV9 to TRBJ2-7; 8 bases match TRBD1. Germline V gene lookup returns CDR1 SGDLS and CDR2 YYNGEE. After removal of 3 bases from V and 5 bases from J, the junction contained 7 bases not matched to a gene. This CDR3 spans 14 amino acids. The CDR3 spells CASSGGDRMNEQYF. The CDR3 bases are TGTGCCAGCAGCGGTGGGGACAGGATGAACGAGCAGTACTTC.

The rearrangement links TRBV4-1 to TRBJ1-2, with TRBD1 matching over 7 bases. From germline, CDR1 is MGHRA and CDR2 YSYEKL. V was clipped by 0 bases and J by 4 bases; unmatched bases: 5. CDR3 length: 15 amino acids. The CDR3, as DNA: TGCGCCAGCAGCCAAGATCAACCAGGGGGCTATGGCTACACCTTC. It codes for CASSQDQPGGYGYTF.

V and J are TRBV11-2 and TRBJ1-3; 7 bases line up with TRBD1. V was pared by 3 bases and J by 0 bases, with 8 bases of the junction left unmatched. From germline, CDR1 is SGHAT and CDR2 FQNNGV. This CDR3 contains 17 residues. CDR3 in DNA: TGTGCCAGCAGCTTGATCGGGACAGCTTCCTCTGGAAACACCATATATTTT. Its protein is CASSLIGTASSGNTIYF.

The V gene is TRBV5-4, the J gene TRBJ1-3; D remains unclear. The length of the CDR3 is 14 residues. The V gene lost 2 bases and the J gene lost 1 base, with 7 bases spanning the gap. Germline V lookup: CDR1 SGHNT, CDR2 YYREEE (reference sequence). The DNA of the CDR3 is TGTGCCAGCAGCTTAGGCGGGTCTGGAAACACCATATATTTT. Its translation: CASSLGGSGNTIYF.

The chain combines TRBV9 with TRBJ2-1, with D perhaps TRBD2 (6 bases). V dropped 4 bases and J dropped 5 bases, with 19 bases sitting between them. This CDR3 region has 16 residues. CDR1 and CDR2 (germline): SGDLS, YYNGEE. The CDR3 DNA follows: TGTGCCAGCAGCCTATCAGCTGGGGGGACCGACAATGAGCAGTTCTTC. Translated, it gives CASSLSAGGTDNEQFF.

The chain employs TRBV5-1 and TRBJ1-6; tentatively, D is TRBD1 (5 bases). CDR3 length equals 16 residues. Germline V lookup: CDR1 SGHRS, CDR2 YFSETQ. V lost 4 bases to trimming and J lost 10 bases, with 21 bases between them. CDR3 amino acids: CASSAQQGPSESPLHF. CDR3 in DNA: TGCGCCAGCAGCGCGCAGCAGGGTCCTTCCGAGTCACCCCTCCACTTT.

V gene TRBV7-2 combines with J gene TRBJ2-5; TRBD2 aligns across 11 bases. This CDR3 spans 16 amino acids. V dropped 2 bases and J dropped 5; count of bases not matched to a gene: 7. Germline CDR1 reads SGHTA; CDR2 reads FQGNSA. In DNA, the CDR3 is TGTGCCAGCAGCTTAATGCGACTAGCGGGGACGGAGACCCAGTACTTC. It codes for CASSLMRLAGTETQYF.

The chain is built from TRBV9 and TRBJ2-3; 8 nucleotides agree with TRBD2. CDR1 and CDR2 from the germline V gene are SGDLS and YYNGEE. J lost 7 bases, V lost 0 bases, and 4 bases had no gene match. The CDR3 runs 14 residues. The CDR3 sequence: CASSVGVAGNTQYF. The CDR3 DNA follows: TGTGCCAGCAGCGTAGGGGTAGCGGGGAATACGCAGTATTTT.

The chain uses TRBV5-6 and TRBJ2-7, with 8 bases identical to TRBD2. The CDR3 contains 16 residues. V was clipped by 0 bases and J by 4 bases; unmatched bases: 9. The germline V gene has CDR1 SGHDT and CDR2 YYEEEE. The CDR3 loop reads CASSLDGGGRGYEQYF. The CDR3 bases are TGTGCCAGCAGCTTGGACGGGGGGGGCCGGGGTTACGAGCAGTACTTC.

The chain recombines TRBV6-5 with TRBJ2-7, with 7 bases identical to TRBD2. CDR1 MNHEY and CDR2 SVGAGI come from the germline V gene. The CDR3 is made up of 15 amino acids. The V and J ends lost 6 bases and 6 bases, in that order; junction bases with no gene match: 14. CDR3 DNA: TGTGCCAGCAGAGCGGGACTCCGGGTAGTTGCCGAGCAGTACTTC. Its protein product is CASRAGLRVVAEQYF.

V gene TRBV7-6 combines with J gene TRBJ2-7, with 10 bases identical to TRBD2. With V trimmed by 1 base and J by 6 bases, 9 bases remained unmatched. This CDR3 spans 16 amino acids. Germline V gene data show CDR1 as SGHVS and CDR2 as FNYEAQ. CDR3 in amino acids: CASSLEISGGAFEQYF. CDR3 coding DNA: TGTGCCAGCAGCTTAGAAATCAGCGGGGGGGCGTTCGAGCAGTACTTC.

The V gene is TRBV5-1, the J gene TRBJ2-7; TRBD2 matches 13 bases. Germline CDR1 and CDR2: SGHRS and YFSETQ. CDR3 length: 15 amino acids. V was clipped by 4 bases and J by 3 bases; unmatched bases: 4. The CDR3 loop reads CASSPTSGGLYEQYF. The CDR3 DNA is TGCGCCAGCAGCCCGACTAGCGGGGGGCTCTACGAGCAGTACTTC.

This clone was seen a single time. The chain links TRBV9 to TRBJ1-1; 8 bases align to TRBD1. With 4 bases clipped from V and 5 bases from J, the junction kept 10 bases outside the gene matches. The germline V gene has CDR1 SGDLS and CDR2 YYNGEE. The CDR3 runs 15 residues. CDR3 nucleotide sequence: TGTGCCAGCAGCCCCACAGGGGGATATTCGACTGAAGCTTTCTTT. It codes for CASSPTGGYSTEAFF. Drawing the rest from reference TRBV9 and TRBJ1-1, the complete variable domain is DSGVTQTPKHLITATGQRVTLRCSPRSGDLSVYWYQQSLDQGLQFLIQYYNGEERAKGNILERFSAQQFPDLHSELNLSSLELGDSALYFCASSPTGGYSTEAFFGQGTRLTVV.

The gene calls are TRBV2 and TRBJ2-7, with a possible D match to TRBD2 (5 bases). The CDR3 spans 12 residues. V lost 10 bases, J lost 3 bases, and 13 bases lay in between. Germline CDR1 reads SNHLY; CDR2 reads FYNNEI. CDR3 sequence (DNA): TGTGCCACCAGAGGACTGGGCTACGAGCAGTACTTC. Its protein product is CATRGLGYEQYF.

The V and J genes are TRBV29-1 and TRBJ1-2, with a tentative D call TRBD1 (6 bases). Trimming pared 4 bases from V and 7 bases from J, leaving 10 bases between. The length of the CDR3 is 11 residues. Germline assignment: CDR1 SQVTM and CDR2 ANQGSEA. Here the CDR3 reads CSVAGAGGYTF. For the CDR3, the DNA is TGCAGCGTTGCAGGGGCGGGTGGCTACACCTTC.

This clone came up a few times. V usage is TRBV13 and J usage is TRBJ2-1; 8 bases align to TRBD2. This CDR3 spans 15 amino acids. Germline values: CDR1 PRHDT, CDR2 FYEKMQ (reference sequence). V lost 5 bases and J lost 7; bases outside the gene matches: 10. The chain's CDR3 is CASSPRGAGGNEQFF. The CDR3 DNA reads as TGTGCCAGCAGCCCGCGGGGGGCCGGGGGGAATGAGCAGTTCTTC.

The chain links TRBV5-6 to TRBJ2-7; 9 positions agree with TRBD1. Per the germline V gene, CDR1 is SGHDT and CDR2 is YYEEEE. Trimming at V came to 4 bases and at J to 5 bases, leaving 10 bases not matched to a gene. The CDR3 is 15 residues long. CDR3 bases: TGTGCCAGCAGCACTCAGACAGGGGGTCGCAACGAGCAGTACTTC. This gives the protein CASSTQTGGRNEQYF.

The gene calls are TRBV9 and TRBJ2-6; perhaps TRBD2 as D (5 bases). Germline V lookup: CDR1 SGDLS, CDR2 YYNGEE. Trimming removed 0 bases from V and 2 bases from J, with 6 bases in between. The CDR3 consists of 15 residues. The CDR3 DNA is TGTGCCAGCAGCGTAGGAGGGACTGGGGCCAACGTCCTGACTTTC. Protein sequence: CASSVGGTGANVLTF.

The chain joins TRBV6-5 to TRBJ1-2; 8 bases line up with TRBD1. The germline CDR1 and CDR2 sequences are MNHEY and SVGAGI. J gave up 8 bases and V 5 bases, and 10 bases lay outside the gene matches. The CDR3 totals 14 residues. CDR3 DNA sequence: TGTGCCAGCAGTCCGACAGGGGAGTTGCGCGGCTACACCTTC. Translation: CASSPTGELRGYTF.